The 10 T cell receptor beta chains below were found in one sample sequenced in a study of control samples from healthy donors and cancer patients. Only in-frame clones appear in the TCRdb table, and some are missing; sequencing was by immunoSEQ multiplex PCR. The sample holds 150,000 or so clones, about 86% seen once. Sequenced sample: blood. All receptors come from a man aged 18 to 30 in good health.

The chain employs TRBV2 and TRBJ2-7; a possible D gene is TRBD1 (6 bases). The length of the CDR3 is 14 residues. Germline-derived CDR1 and CDR2 are SNHLY and FYNNEI. V lost 3 bases and J 3 bases, leaving 12 bases between the germline ends. The CDR3 loop reads CASSDRGRGYEQYF. As DNA, the CDR3 is TGTGCCAGCAGTGACAGGGGAAGAGGCTACGAGCAGTACTTC.

The CDR3 DNA reads TGCGCCAGCAGCCGACGGGCGGGAGGCGAGACCCAGTACTTC. Translating it yields CASSRRAGGETQYF. This chain connects TRBV4-1 to TRBJ2-5, with 8 bases identical to TRBD2. This CDR3 spans 14 amino acids. With 4 bases clipped from V and 5 bases from J, the junction kept 6 bases outside the gene matches. Germline CDR1 is MGHRA and CDR2 is YSYEKL.

This clone has a single count. J is TRBJ1-1 and V is TRBV3-1 (or the pseudogene TRBV3-2); TRBD1 agrees at 7 bases. Germline V gene sequence: CDR1 LGHDT, CDR2 YNNKEL (reference sequence). Losses at the gene ends were 8 bases for V and 1 base for J; bases not matched to a gene: 4. This CDR3 is 13 amino acids long. CDR3 coding DNA: TGTGCCAGCGGAGAGGGGGCGAACACTGAAGCTTTCTTT. Protein: CASGEGANTEAFF.

The CDR3 reads CASSPHRDPEAFF. DNA of the CDR3: TGTGCCAGTAGTCCACACAGGGATCCTGAAGCTTTCTTT. The rearrangement uses TRBV19 and TRBJ1-1; TRBD1 might be the D (6 bases). V was pared by 5 bases and J by 6 bases, with 13 bases between. This CDR3 is built from 13 residues. The germline V gene has CDR1 LNHDA and CDR2 SQIVND (reference sequence).

Here the CDR3 DNA reads TGTGCCAGCAGTGATTACAGGGGCTTCGTAACCTCTGGGGCCAACGTCCTGACTTTC. This sequence encodes CASSDYRGFVTSGANVLTF. This chain uses TRBV6-1 with TRBJ2-6; 7 bases fit TRBD1. V was clipped by 3 bases and J by 0 bases; unmatched bases: 11. Germline assignment: CDR1 MNHNS and CDR2 SASEGT. The CDR3 spans 19 residues.

The chain links TRBV11-2 to TRBJ1-1; D call uncertain. Germline V gene lookup returns CDR1 SGHAT and CDR2 FQNNGV. The V end was cut by 5 bases, the J end by 1 base, with 14 bases between. This CDR3 has 15 amino acids. CDR3 bases: TGTGCCAGCAGCCTGCCCGTCTCCCCGAACACTGAAGCTTTCTTT. Residues: CASSLPVSPNTEAFF.

Written as DNA, the CDR3 is TGTGCCAGCAGCTCTACAAGGGGTAGCTCCTACGAGCAGTACTTC. Translated: CASSSTRGSSYEQYF. The J gene is TRBJ2-7, the V gene TRBV7-2, with a weak D call TRBD1 (5 bases). Germline CDR1 is SGHTA and CDR2 is FQGNSA. The CDR3 has 15 residues. V was trimmed by 4 bases and J by 0 bases, leaving 13 bases between them.

The V call is TRBV7-3, the J call TRBJ1-6, with 10 bases identical to TRBD1. Per the germline V gene, CDR1 is SGHTA and CDR2 is FQGTGA. V shed 2 bases, J shed 8 bases, and the junction held 3 bases outside the gene matches. The CDR3 is 15 amino acids. The chain's CDR3 is CASSLVGTGDSPLHF. The CDR3 DNA reads as TGTGCCAGCAGCTTAGTAGGGACAGGGGATTCACCCCTCCACTTT. The entire variable domain, with the rest obtained from reference TRBV7-3 and TRBJ1-6, is as follows: GAGVSQTPSNKVTEKGKYVELRCDPISGHTALYWYRQSLGQGPEFLIYFQGTGAADDSGLPNDRFFAVRPEGSVSTLKIQRTERGDSAVYLCASSLVGTGDSPLHFGNGTRLTVT.

CDR3 sequence reads: CASRMPGTAPYEQYF. For the CDR3, the DNA is TGTGCCAGCAGGATGCCAGGGACAGCACCCTACGAGCAGTACTTC. The chain joins TRBV6-5 to TRBJ2-7, with 7 bases that match TRBD1. Trimming at V came to 6 bases and at J to 2 bases, leaving 10 bases not matched to a gene. This CDR3 has 15 amino acids. Germline V lookup: CDR1 MNHEY, CDR2 SVGAGI.

V is TRBV5-4 and J is TRBJ2-1; tentative D call: TRBD1 (5 bases). Germline assignment: CDR1 SGHNT and CDR2 YYREEE (reference sequence). The germline V and J ends were trimmed by 4 bases and 0 bases, with 14 bases remaining between them. The CDR3 has 16 amino acids. In DNA form, the CDR3 reads TGTGCCAGCAGCCGAGACAGTACTTTCTCCTACAATGAGCAGTTCTTC. This translates into CASSRDSTFSYNEQFF.